Included here is one T cell receptor beta chain sequence, with context. Its antigen remains unknown. The data belong to a study of T cells after yellow fever vaccination. Study at large: The fractions with low cell numbers were processed using SMART-Seq v4 Ultra Low Input. Overall study results and limits: Most primary-vaccination clones reappeared after the booster (approximately 95% CD4, 88% CD8). Weaker overall, the secondary response nonetheless peaked faster (day 5 versus 15).

Universal primer sites and UMIs were introduced during 5'RACE template-switching synthesis of TCR cDNA. TCRdb used MiXCR to reprocess the 5' RACE reads, holding one entry per CDR3 protein. Among hundreds of thousands of distinct CDR3 sequences listed, approximately 12% were seen once. The CDR3 runs 13 residues. Trimming stripped 11 bases from V and 5 bases from J, with 16 bases between. Germline loops: CDR1 SEHNR, CDR2 FQNEAQ (reference sequence). The clonotype comes from a young man who received the YFV17D yellow fever vaccine. The rearrangement links TRBV7-9 to TRBJ2-1, with D perhaps matching TRBD1 or TRBD2 (5 bases each). The starting material was CD4+ T cells sorted from PBMCs, obtained 15 days after the yellow fever booster vaccination. In DNA, the CDR3 is TGTGCCGGCTCCGGGACCGCAAACAATGAGCAGTTCTTC. Translation gives CAGSGTANNEQFF.